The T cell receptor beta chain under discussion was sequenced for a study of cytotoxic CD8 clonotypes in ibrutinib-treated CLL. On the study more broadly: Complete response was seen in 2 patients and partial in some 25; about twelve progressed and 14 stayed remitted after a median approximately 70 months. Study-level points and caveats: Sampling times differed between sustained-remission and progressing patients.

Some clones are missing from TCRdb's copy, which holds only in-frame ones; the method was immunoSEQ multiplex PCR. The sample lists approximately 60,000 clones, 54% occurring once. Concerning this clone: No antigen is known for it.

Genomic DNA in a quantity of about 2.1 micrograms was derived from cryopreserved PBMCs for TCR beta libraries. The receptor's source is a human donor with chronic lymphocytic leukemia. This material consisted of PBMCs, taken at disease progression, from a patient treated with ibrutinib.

This chain's CDR3 is CASNSPPFETQYF. The DNA of the CDR3 is TGTGCCAGTAATTCGCCCCCGTTCGAGACCCAGTACTTC. This chain links TRBV19 with TRBJ2-5, with D hard to call. Germline V gene data show CDR1 as LNHDA and CDR2 as SQIVND (reference sequence). The CDR3 runs to 13 residues. Trimming took off 7 bases at V and 5 bases at J, with 14 bases between the two ends. Variable domain in full (rest from reference TRBV19 and TRBJ2-5): DGGITQSPKYLFRKEGQNVTLSCEQNLNHDAMYWYRQDPGQGLRLIYYSQIVNDFQKGDIAEGYSVSREKKESFPLTVTSAQKNPTAFYLCASNSPPFETQYFGPGTRLLVL.